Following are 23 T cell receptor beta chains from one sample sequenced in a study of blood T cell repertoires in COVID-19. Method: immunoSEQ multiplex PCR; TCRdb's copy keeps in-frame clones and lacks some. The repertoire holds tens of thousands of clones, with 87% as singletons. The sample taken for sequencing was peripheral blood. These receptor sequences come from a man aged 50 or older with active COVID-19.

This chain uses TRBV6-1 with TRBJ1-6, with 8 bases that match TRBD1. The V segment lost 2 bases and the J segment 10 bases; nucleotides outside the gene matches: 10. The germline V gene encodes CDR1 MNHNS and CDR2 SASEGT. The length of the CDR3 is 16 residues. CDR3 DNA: TGTGCCAGCAGTGAATACGTCGGACAGGGAGGCTCACCCCTCCACTTT. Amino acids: CASSEYVGQGGSPLHF.

This CDR3 reads CASRLTGTGGLRGETQYF. In nucleotides, the CDR3 is TGTGCCAGCAGGCTTACCGGGACAGGGGGCTTAAGAGGAGAGACCCAGTACTTC. The chain has TRBV28 and TRBJ2-5; TRBD1 agrees at 12 bases. CDR1 and CDR2 from the germline V gene are MDHEN and SYDVKM. The CDR3 covers 18 residues. The V gene end was trimmed by 6 bases and the J gene end by 4 bases; junction bases not matched to a gene: 15.

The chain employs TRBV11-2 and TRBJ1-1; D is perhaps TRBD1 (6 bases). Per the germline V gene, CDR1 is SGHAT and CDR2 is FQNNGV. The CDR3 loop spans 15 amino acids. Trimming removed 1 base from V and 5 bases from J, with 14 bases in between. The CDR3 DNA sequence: TGTGCCAGCAGCTTAGGGGGGCGGCAACGGACTGAAGCTTTCTTT. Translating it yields CASSLGGRQRTEAFF.

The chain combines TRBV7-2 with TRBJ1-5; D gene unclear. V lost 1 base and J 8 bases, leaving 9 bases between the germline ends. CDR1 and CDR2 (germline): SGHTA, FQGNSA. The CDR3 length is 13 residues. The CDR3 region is CASSLGGVEPQHF. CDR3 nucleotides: TGTGCCAGCAGCTTAGGGGGAGTCGAGCCCCAGCATTTT.

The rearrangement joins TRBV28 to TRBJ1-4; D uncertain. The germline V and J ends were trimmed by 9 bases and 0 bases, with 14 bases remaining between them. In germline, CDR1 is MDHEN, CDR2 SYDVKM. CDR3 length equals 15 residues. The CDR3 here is CASFPDGATNEKLFF. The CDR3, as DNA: TGTGCCAGTTTTCCTGACGGGGCAACTAATGAAAAACTGTTTTTT.

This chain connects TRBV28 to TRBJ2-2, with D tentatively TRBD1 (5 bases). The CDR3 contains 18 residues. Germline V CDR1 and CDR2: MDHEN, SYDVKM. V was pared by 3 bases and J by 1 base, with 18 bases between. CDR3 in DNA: TGTGCCAGCAGTTTTATCGACTGGGGCAGTGTGAACACCGGGGAGCTGTTTTTT. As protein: CASSFIDWGSVNTGELFF.

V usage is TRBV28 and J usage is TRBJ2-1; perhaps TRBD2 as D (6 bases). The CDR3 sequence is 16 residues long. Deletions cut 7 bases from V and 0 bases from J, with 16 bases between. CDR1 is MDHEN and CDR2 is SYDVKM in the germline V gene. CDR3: CASKGSEGSSYNEQFF. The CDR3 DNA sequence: TGTGCCAGCAAGGGTTCGGAGGGGAGCTCCTACAATGAGCAGTTCTTC.

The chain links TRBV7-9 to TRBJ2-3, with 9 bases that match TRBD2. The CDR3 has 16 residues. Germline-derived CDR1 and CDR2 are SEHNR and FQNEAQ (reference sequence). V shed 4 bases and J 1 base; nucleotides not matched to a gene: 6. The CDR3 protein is CASSSPASGGTDTQYF. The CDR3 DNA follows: TGTGCCAGCAGCTCCCCGGCTAGCGGGGGCACAGATACGCAGTATTTT.

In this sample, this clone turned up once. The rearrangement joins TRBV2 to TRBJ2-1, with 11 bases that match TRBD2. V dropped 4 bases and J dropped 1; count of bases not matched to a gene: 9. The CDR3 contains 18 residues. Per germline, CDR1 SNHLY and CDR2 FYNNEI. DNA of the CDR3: TGTGCCAGCAGTGTCTTAGCGGGGGGGCGGTCTTCCTACAATGAGCAGTTCTTC. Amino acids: CASSVLAGGRSSYNEQFF.

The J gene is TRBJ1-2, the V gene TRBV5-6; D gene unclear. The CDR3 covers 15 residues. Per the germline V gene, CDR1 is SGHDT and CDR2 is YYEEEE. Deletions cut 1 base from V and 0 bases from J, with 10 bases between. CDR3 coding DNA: TGTGCCAGCAGCTTGTACGCGGGATCTAACTATGGCTACACCTTC. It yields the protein CASSLYAGSNYGYTF.

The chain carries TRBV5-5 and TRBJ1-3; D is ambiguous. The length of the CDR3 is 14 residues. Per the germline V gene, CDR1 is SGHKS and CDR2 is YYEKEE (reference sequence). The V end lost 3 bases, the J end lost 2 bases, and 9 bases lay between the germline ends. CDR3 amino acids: CASSSGEAGNTIYF. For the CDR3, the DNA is TGTGCCAGCAGCTCCGGGGAGGCTGGAAACACCATATATTTT.

The CDR3, as DNA: TGCGCCAGCAGCTTGGCGACAAGCCGTAACACTGAAGCTTTCTTT. This sequence encodes CASSLATSRNTEAFF. The chain uses TRBV5-1 and TRBJ1-1; D remains ambiguous. This CDR3 is built from 15 residues. Trimming took off 0 bases at V and 2 bases at J, with 11 bases between the two ends. Germline V gene lookup returns CDR1 SGHRS and CDR2 YFSETQ.

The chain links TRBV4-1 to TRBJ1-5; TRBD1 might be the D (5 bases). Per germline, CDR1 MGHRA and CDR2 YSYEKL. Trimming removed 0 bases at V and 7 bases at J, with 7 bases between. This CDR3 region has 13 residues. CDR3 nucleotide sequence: TGCGCCAGCAGCCAAGAAGGGGCCCAGCCCCAGCATTTT. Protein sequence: CASSQEGAQPQHF.

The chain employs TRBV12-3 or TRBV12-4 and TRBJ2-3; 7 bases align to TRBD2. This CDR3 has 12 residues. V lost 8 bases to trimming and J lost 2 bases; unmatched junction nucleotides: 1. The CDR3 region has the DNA TGTGCCAGCGGGGGGGTCACAGATACGCAGTATTTT. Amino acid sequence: CASGGVTDTQYF.

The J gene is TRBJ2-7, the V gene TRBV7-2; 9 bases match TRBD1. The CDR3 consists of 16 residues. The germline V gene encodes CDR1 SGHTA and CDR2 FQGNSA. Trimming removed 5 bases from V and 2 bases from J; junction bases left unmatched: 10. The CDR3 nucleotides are TGTGCCAGCAGCCCCCAGGGACAGGGAAAGACCTACGAGCAGTACTTC. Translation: CASSPQGQGKTYEQYF.

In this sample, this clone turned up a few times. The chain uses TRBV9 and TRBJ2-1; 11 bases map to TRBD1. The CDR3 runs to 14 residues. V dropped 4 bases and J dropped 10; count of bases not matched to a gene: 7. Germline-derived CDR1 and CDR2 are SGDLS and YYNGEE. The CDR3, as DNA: TGTGCCAGCAGCTCCGGGACAGGGGGACGGGAGCAGTTCTTC. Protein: CASSSGTGGREQFF.

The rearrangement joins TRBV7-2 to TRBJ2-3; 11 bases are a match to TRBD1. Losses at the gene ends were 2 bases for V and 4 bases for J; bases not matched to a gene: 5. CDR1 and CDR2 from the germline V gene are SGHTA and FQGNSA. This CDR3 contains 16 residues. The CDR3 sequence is CASSLSPGQGADTQYF. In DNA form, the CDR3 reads TGTGCCAGCAGCTTATCCCCGGGACAGGGGGCAGATACGCAGTATTTT.

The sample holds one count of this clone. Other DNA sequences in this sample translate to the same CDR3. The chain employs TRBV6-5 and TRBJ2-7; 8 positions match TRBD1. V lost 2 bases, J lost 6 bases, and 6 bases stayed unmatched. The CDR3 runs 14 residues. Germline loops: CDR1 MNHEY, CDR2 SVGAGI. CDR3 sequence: CASSYTGQGAEQYF. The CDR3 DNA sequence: TGTGCCAGCAGTTACACAGGACAGGGAGCCGAGCAGTACTTC.

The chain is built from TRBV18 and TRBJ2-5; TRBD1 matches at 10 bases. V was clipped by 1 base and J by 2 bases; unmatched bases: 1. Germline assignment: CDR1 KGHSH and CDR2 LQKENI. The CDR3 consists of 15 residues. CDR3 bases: TGTGCCAGCTCACCACGGACAGGGGGTCAAGAGACCCAGTACTTC. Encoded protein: CASSPRTGGQETQYF.

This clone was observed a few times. CDR3 protein: CAWSVAGANSYEQYF. Here the CDR3 DNA reads TGTGCCTGGAGCGTCGCGGGAGCCAACTCCTACGAGCAGTACTTC. The rearrangement uses TRBV30 and TRBJ2-7; 7 bases agree with TRBD2. The CDR3 runs to 15 residues. Germline values: CDR1 GTSNPN, CDR2 SVGIG (reference sequence). V gave up 3 bases and J gave up 0 bases; unmatched junction bases: 8.

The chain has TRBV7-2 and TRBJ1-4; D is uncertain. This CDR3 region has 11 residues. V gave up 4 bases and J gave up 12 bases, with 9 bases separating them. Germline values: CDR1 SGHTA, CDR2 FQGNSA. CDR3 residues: CASSSGSELFF. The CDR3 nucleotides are TGTGCCAGCAGCTCAGGTTCGGAACTGTTTTTT.

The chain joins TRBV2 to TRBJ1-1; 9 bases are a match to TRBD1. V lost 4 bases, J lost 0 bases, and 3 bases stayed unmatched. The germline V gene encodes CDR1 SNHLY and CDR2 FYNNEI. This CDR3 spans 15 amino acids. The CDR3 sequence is CASSGDRVLNTEAFF. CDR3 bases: TGTGCCAGCAGTGGGGACAGGGTTCTGAACACTGAAGCTTTCTTT.

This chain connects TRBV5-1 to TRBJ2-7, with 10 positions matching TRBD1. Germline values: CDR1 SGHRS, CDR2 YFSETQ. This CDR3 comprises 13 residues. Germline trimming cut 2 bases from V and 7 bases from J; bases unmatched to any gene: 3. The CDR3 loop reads CASSFRTGGEQYF. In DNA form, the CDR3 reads TGCGCCAGCAGCTTCAGGACAGGGGGGGAGCAGTACTTC. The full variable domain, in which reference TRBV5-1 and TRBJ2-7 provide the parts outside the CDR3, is KAGVTQTPRYLIKTRGQQVTLSCSPISGHRSVSWYQQTPGQGLQFLFEYFSETQRNKGNFPGRFSGRQFSNSRSEMNVSTLELGDSALYLCASSFRTGGEQYFGPGTRLTVT.